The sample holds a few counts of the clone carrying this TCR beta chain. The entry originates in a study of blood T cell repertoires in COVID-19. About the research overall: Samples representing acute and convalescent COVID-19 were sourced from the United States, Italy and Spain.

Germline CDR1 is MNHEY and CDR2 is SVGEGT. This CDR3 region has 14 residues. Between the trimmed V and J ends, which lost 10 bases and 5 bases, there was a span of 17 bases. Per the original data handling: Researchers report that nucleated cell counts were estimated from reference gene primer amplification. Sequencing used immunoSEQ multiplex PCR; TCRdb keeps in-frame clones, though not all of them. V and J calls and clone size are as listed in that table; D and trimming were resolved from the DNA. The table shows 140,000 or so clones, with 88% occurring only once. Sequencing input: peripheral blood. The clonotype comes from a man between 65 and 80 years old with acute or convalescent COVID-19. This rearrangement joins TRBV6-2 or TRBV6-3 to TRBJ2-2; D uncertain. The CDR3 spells CATSDGPRTGELFF. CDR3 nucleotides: TGTGCCACCAGCGACGGCCCGAGGACCGGGGAGCTGTTTTTT.